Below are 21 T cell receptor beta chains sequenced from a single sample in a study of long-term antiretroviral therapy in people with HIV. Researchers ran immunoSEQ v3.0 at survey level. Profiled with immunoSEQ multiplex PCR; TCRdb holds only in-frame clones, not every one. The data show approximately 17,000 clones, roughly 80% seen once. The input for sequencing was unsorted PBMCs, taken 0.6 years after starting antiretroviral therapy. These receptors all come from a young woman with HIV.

The CDR3, as DNA: TGTGCCAGCAGCACTTCTAGCGGGGGGGCCTATCAAGTACCTTACGAGCAGTACTTC. Translation gives CASSTSSGGAYQVPYEQYF. The rearrangement links TRBV7-2 to TRBJ2-7, with 12 nucleotides matching TRBD2. V shed 5 bases and J 4 bases; nucleotides not matched to a gene: 18. Germline V gene lookup returns CDR1 SGHTA and CDR2 FQGNSA. The CDR3 contains 19 residues.

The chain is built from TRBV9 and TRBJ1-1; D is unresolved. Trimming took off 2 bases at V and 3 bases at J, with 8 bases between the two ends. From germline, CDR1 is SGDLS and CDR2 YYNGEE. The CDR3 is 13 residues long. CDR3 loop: CASSVFRDTEAFF. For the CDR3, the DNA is TGTGCCAGCAGCGTCTTCCGGGACACTGAAGCTTTCTTT.

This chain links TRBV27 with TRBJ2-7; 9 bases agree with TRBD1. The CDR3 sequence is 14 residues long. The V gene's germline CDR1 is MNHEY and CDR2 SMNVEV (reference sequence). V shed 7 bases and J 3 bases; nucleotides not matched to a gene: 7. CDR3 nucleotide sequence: TGTGCCAGCACCGTGACAGGGGGAGGCTACGAGCAGTACTTC. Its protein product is CASTVTGGGYEQYF.

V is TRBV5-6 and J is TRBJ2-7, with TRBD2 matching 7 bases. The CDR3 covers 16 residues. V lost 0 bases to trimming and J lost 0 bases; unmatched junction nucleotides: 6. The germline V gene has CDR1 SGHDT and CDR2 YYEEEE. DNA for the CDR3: TGTGCCAGCAGCTTGGCGAGCGGGGCGAGCTCCTACGAGCAGTACTTC. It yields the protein CASSLASGASSYEQYF.

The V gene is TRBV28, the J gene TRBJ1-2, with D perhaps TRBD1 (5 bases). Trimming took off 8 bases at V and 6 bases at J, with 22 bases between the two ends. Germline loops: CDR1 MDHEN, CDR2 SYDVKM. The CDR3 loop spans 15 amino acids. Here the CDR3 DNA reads TGTGCCAGCGGCCAGGGTTCCGGTGGGTCTCATGGCTACACCTTC. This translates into CASGQGSGGSHGYTF.

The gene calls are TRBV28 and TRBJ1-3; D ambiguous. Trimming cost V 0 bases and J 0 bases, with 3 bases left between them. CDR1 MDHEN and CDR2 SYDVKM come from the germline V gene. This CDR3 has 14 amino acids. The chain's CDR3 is CASSLWSSGNTIYF. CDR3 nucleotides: TGTGCCAGCAGTTTATGGAGCTCTGGAAACACCATATATTTT.

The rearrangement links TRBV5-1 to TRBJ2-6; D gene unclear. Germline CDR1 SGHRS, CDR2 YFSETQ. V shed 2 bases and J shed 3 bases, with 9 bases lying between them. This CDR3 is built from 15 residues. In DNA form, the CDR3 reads TGCGCCAGCAGCTTCCGTCCGGATGGGGCCAACGTCCTGACTTTC. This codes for CASSFRPDGANVLTF.

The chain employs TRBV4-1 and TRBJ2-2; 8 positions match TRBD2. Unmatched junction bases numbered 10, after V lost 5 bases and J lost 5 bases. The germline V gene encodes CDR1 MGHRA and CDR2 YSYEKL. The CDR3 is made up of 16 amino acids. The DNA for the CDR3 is TGCGCCAGCAGCGGAGCCGGGACTAGGAGTACCGGGGAGCTGTTTTTT. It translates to CASSGAGTRSTGELFF.

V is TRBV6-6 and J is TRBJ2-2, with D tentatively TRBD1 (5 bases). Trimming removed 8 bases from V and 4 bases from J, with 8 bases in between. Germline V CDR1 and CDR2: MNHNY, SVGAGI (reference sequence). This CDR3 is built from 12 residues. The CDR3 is CASVQVTGELFF. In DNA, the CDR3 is TGTGCCAGCGTACAGGTCACCGGGGAGCTGTTTTTT.

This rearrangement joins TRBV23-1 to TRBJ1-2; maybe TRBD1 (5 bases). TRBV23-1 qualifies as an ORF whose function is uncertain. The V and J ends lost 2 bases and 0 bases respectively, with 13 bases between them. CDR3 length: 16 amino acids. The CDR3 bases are TGCGCCAGCAGTCAACTTCCCGACAGTTCTAACTATGGCTACACCTTC. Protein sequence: CASSQLPDSSNYGYTF.

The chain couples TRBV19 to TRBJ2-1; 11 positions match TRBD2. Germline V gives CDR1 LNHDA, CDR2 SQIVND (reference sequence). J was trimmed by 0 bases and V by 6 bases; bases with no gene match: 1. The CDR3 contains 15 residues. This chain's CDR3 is CASRTSGSSYNEQFF. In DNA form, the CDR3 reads TGTGCCAGTAGAACTAGCGGGAGCTCCTACAATGAGCAGTTCTTC.

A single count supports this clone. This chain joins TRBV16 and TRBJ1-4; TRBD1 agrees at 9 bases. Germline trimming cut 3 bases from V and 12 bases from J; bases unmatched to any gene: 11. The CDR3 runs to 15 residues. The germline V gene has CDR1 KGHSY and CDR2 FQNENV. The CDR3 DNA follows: TGTGCCAGCAGCCAGCTCCGGGACAGGGTATTTGAACTGTTTTTT. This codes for CASSQLRDRVFELFF.

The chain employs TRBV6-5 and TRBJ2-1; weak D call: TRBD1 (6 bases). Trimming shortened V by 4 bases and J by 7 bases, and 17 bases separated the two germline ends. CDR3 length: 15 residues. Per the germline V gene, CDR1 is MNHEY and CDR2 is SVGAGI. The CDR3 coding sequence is TGTGCCAGCAGTTCATCAACAACAGGGTTGAATGAGCAGTTCTTC. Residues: CASSSSTTGLNEQFF.

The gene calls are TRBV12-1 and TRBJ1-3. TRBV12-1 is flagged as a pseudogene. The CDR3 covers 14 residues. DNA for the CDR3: TGTGCCAGCAGTCCCTCGAGGACTGGAAACACCATATATTTT. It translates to CASSPSRTGNTIYF.

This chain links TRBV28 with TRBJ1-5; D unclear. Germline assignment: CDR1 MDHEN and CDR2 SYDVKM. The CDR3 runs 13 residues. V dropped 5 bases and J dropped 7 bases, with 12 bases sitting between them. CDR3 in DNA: TGTGCCAGCAGTACCCGGGTAGAGCAGCCCCAGCATTTT. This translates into CASSTRVEQPQHF.

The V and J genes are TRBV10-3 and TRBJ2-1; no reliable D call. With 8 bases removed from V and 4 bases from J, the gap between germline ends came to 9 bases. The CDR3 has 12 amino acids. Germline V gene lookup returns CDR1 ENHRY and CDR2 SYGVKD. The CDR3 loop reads CAISDGYNEQFF. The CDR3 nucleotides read TGTGCCATCTCGGACGGTTACAATGAGCAGTTCTTC.

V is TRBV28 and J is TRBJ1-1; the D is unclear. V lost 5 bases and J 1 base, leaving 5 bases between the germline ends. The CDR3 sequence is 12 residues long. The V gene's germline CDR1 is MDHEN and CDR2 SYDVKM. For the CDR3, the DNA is TGTGCCAGCAGTCCGGGGAACACTGAAGCTTTCTTT. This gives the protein CASSPGNTEAFF. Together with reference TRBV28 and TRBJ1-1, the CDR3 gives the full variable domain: DVKVTQSSRYLVKRTGEKVFLECVQDMDHENMFWYRQDPGLGLRLIYFSYDVKMKEKGDIPEGYSVSREKKERFSLILESASTNQTSMYLCASSPGNTEAFFGQGTRLTVV.

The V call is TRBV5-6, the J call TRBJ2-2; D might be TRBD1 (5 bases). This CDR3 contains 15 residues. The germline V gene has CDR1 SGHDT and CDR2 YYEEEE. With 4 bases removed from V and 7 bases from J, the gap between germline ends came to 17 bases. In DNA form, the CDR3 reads TGTGCCAGCAGCCCCACACAGGAGTTGGGCGGGGAGCTGTTTTTT. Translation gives CASSPTQELGGELFF.

CDR3 sequence reads: CASSPRDRTIYEQYF. In nucleotides, the CDR3 is TGCGCCAGCAGCCCCCGGGACAGGACCATCTACGAGCAGTACTTC. J is TRBJ2-7 and V is TRBV5-1; the match to TRBD1 covers 8 bases. The CDR3 contains 15 residues. The ends lost 4 bases at V and 3 bases at J; junction bases unmatched: 9. Looked up from germline, CDR1 is SGHRS and CDR2 is YFSETQ.

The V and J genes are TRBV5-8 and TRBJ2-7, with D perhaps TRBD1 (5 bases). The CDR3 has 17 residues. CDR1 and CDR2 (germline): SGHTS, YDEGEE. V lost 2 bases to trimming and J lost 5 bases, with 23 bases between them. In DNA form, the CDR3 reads TGTGCCAGCAGCTTTCCTCCCAGGGTACTCACGTCTGACGAGCAGTACTTC. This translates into CASSFPPRVLTSDEQYF.

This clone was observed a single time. The CDR3 bases are TGTGCCAGCAGTTTTGTAGGAGGAACAGGCACAGATACGCAGTATTTT. Protein product: CASSFVGGTGTDTQYF. This chain connects TRBV27 to TRBJ2-3, with D maybe TRBD2 (5 bases). This CDR3 spans 16 amino acids. CDR1 MNHEY and CDR2 SMNVEV come from the germline V gene (reference sequence). V lost 3 bases, J lost 1 base, and 14 bases lay in between.